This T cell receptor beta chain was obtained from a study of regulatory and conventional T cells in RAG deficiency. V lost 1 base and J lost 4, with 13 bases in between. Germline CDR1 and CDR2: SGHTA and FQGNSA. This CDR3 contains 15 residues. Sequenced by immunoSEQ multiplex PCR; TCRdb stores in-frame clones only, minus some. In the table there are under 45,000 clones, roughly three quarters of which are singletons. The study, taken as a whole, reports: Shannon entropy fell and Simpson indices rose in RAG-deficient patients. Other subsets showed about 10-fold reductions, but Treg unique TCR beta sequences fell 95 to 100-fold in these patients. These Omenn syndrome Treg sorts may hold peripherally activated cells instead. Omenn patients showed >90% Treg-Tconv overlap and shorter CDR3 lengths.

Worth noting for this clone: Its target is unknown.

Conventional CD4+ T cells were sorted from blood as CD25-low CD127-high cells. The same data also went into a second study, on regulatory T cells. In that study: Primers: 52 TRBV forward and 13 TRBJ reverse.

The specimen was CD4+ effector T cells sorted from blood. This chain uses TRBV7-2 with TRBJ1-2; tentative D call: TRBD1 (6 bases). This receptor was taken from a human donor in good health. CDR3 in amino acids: CASSLDARGIYGYTF. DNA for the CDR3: TGTGCCAGCAGCTTAGATGCCAGGGGTATCTATGGCTACACCTTC.